The subject of this entry is one T cell receptor (beta chain). The length of the CDR3 is 14 residues. Germline lookup yields CDR1 SGHKS and CDR2 YYEKEE (reference sequence). Trimming removed 4 bases from V and 2 bases from J, with 13 bases in between. This sample is drawn from a study of siplizumab effects on memory and regulatory T cells. Sequenced by immunoSEQ multiplex PCR; TCRdb stores in-frame clones only, minus some. The sample yields 55,000 to 80,000 clones, 79% seen once. This receptor was taken from a human donor in good health. Sample: memory CD4+ T cells sorted from blood. This rearrangement joins TRBV5-5 to TRBJ2-7, with D unresolved. CDR3 in DNA: TGTGCCAGCAGCCCGGGTCCCGCACCCTACGAGCAGTACTTC. Its protein is CASSPGPAPYEQYF.